The clone carrying this TCR beta chain showed up just once. Its specificity is not known. This record comes from a study of cytomegalovirus exposure and HLA in healthy donors. Study background: Early released data had about 80 million unique TCRs, all coming from HLA-typed donors. Whole-study results and caveats: With later analysis, a missense DCLRE1C variant became linked to TCR beta V- and J-gene trimming.

With 60 Vbeta and 13 Jbeta primers, the PCR was carried out. The table came from immunoSEQ multiplex PCR; TCRdb's copy has only in-frame clones and leaves some out. The repertoire holds 150,000 to 200,000 clones, with 60% to 80% as singletons. The V and J ends lost 7 bases and 8 bases respectively, with 14 bases between them. The CDR3 has 13 amino acids. Looked up from germline, CDR1 is SNHLY and CDR2 is FYNNEI. The rearrangement links TRBV2 to TRBJ1-4; D ambiguous. The sequence was collected from a woman aged 40 to 50 in good health and CMV-seronegative. The sample consisted of PBMCs. The DNA of the CDR3 is TGTGCCAGCACCAGAGAGGTAAACGAAAAACTGTTTTTT. Residues: CASTREVNEKLFF.